Following are 28 T cell receptor beta chains from one sample sequenced in a study of OX40 agonist ivuxolimab in advanced cancers. Only in-frame clones appear in the TCRdb table, and some are missing; sequencing was by immunoSEQ multiplex PCR. The sample carries 55,000 to 75,000 clones, approximately 80% recorded once. The material was CD4+ or CD8+ T cells sorted from blood, obtained in a trial of the OX40 agonist ivuxolimab. These TCRs come from an adult with an advanced solid tumor such as melanoma, head and neck, liver or kidney cancer.

This clone was observed many times. The V call is TRBV2, the J call TRBJ1-2; TRBD1 matches at 7 bases. The CDR3 is made up of 13 amino acids. Germline V gene data show CDR1 as SNHLY and CDR2 as FYNNEI. V dropped 7 bases and J dropped 8; count of bases not matched to a gene: 10. In DNA form, the CDR3 reads TGTGCCAGCATTCCTTTAGAAGGGGGCGGCTACACCTTC. Translated, it gives CASIPLEGGGYTF.

V is TRBV5-6 and J is TRBJ1-4; weak D call: TRBD1 (6 bases). Germline V gene data show CDR1 as SGHDT and CDR2 as YYEEEE. Trimming cost V 0 bases and J 5 bases, with 11 bases left between them. The CDR3 covers 15 residues. In DNA form, the CDR3 reads TGTGCCAGCAGCTTGGATGGACAGAACAATGAAAAACTGTTTTTT. Encoded protein: CASSLDGQNNEKLFF.

This clone has just a few counts. V and J are TRBV2 and TRBJ2-2; D not certain. V was clipped by 4 bases and J by 4 bases, with 7 bases between them. The germline CDR1 and CDR2 sequences are SNHLY and FYNNEI. CDR3 size: 13 residues. The CDR3 sequence: CASSAKGTGELFF. CDR3 nucleotide sequence: TGTGCCAGCAGTGCAAAGGGCACCGGGGAGCTGTTTTTT.

This sequence joins TRBV27 and TRBJ2-7, with a tentative D call TRBD2 (6 bases). Germline lookup yields CDR1 MNHEY and CDR2 SMNVEV (reference sequence). V dropped 2 bases and J dropped 3 bases, with 11 bases sitting between them. The CDR3 has 14 amino acids. The CDR3 reads CASSLLSGVYEQYF. DNA of the CDR3: TGTGCCAGCAGTTTACTTTCGGGGGTCTACGAGCAGTACTTC.

The V and J genes are TRBV27 and TRBJ2-2; D is possibly TRBD1 or TRBD2 (5 bases each). Trimming stripped 1 base from V and 5 bases from J, with 14 bases between. Germline loops: CDR1 MNHEY, CDR2 SMNVEV (reference sequence). The CDR3 length is 16 residues. CDR3 protein: CASSLYRDGATGELFF. The CDR3 DNA reads as TGTGCCAGCAGTTTATATCGGGACGGGGCTACCGGGGAGCTGTTTTTT.

The sample holds one count of this clone. V gene TRBV7-9 combines with J gene TRBJ1-2; 7 nucleotides line up with TRBD1. The V gene end was trimmed by 1 base and the J gene end by 3 bases; junction bases not matched to a gene: 5. Germline V CDR1 and CDR2: SEHNR, FQNEAQ (reference sequence). The CDR3 has 15 amino acids. The CDR3 nucleotides are TGTGCCAGCAGCTTAGTGGTAGGGGGCGACTATGGCTACACCTTC. Its protein product is CASSLVVGGDYGYTF.

This clone was counted a few times. This chain links TRBV7-9 with TRBJ1-5; maybe TRBD1 (5 bases). Trimming removed 2 bases from V and 6 bases from J, with 11 bases in between. This CDR3 is 14 amino acids long. In germline, CDR1 is SEHNR, CDR2 FQNEAQ (reference sequence). CDR3 sequence (DNA): TGTGCCAGCAGCTTAAAGGGGCAGGGTCAGCCCCAGCATTTT. Amino acids: CASSLKGQGQPQHF.

About this clone: Its ends do not fully match the called genes, so a read error is possible. This chain joins TRBV7-7 and TRBJ2-1; no definite D call. The CDR3 runs 17 residues. In germline, CDR1 is SSHAT, CDR2 FNYEAQ (reference sequence). DNA for the CDR3: TGTGCTAGCAGCCGCGGACGGATGTTAGATGGGAACAATGAGCAGTTCTTC. It is translated as CASSRGRMLDGNNEQFF. Full variable domain (outside the CDR3, taken from reference TRBV7-7 and TRBJ2-1): GAGVSQSPRYKVTKRGQDVTLRCDPISSHATLYWYQQALGQGPEFLTYFNYEAQPDKSGLPSDRFSAERPEGSISTLTIQRTEQRDSAMYRCASSRGRMLDGNNEQFFGPGTRLTVL.

The V call is TRBV6-5, the J call TRBJ1-5; a weak D match, TRBD1 (5 bases). CDR1 and CDR2 from the germline V gene are MNHEY and SVGAGI. V lost 6 bases and J 1 base, leaving 10 bases between the germline ends. There are 14 residues in the CDR3. The CDR3 protein is CASRGGESNQPQHF. The DNA for the CDR3 is TGTGCCAGCAGGGGGGGAGAGAGCAATCAGCCCCAGCATTTT.

The chain is built from TRBV11-3 and TRBJ2-7, with TRBD2 matching 9 bases. Per germline, CDR1 SGHNT and CDR2 YENEEA. Trimming took 5 bases from V and 1 from J; bases not matched to a gene: 3. The length of the CDR3 is 14 residues. CDR3 sequence reads: CASSKAGGSYEQYF. In nucleotides, the CDR3 is TGTGCCAGCAGCAAGGCGGGAGGGTCCTACGAGCAGTACTTC.

V gene TRBV7-9 combines with J gene TRBJ2-7; TRBD2 agrees at 10 bases. The CDR3 contains 18 residues. Germline CDR1 is SEHNR and CDR2 is FQNEAQ (reference sequence). Unmatched junction bases numbered 18, after V lost 4 bases and J lost 6 bases. The CDR3 DNA follows: TGTGCCAGCAGCTCACGGACTAGCGGACCCGAGAGGGTGATCGAGCAGTACTTC. Protein product: CASSSRTSGPERVIEQYF.

The rearrangement uses TRBV15 and TRBJ2-7; no clear D gene. V lost 0 bases and J 1 base, leaving 16 bases between the germline ends. Germline V lookup: CDR1 LNHNV, CDR2 YYDKDF (reference sequence). The CDR3 is 17 residues long. The CDR3 spells CATSRDQAADFSYEQYF. DNA of the CDR3: TGTGCCACCAGCAGAGATCAGGCAGCAGACTTTTCCTACGAGCAGTACTTC.

The chain is built from TRBV7-2 and TRBJ1-5, with D maybe TRBD1 (5 bases). The CDR3 spans 16 residues. Per germline, CDR1 SGHTA and CDR2 FQGNSA. The ends were cut back, 3 bases at V and 2 bases at J, with 14 bases in the middle. CDR3 coding DNA: TGTGCCAGCAGCTTGAGGGGCCAGGGTGGCAATCAGCCCCAGCATTTT. It codes for CASSLRGQGGNQPQHF.

This clone was observed a single time. The chain recombines TRBV7-2 with TRBJ2-1, with D perhaps TRBD1 (6 bases). Trimming removed 6 bases at V and 0 bases at J, with 18 bases between. The length of the CDR3 is 17 residues. Germline V gene data show CDR1 as SGHTA and CDR2 as FQGNSA. The CDR3: CASRIGGPDSSYNEQFF. DNA of the CDR3: TGTGCCAGCAGGATAGGGGGACCCGACAGCTCCTACAATGAGCAGTTCTTC.

The CDR3 DNA is TGTGCCAGCAACTTCCAGGGGGTGAACAAAGCTTTCTTT. Protein: CASNFQGVNKAFF. The chain combines TRBV28 with TRBJ1-1, with 7 bases that match TRBD1. V lost 7 bases and J lost 9; bases outside the gene matches: 11. The CDR3 is 13 residues long. Germline CDR1 MDHEN, CDR2 SYDVKM.

The V and J genes are TRBV28 and TRBJ2-3; 7 bases match TRBD2. The CDR3 runs 13 residues. The germline V gene has CDR1 MDHEN and CDR2 SYDVKM. The V and J ends lost 4 bases and 7 bases, in that order; junction bases with no gene match: 5. The CDR3 sequence: CASSWASGNTQYF. CDR3 bases: TGTGCCAGCAGTTGGGCTAGCGGAAATACGCAGTATTTT.

The chain links TRBV7-9 to TRBJ1-1; D might be TRBD1 (5 bases). Trimming took off 2 bases at V and 5 bases at J, with 12 bases between the two ends. The V gene's germline CDR1 is SEHNR and CDR2 FQNEAQ (reference sequence). The CDR3 consists of 14 residues. CDR3 nucleotide sequence: TGTGCCAGCAGCTTAAGTCAGGGTACGACTGAAGCTTTCTTT. This gives the protein CASSLSQGTTEAFF.

The chain employs TRBV19 and TRBJ1-6, with no clear D. This CDR3 spans 19 amino acids. Germline V CDR1 and CDR2: LNHDA, SQIVND (reference sequence). V was pared by 4 bases and J by 0 bases, with 19 bases between. This chain's CDR3 is CASSTSLREKSSYNSPLHF. The CDR3 DNA reads TGTGCCAGTAGTACATCCCTGAGAGAAAAAAGCTCCTATAATTCACCCCTCCACTTT.

This rearrangement joins TRBV4-2 to TRBJ2-1, with 8 bases matching TRBD2. CDR3 length equals 19 residues. Germline CDR1 is LGHNA and CDR2 is YNFKEQ. Trimming removed 0 bases from V and 0 bases from J; junction bases left unmatched: 10. CDR3 loop: CASSQDLRLALSSYNEQFF. CDR3 DNA sequence: TGTGCCAGCAGCCAAGATTTGAGACTAGCGCTTAGCTCCTACAATGAGCAGTTCTTC.

This chain joins TRBV5-1 and TRBJ2-5, with TRBD1 matching 8 bases. V was clipped by 2 bases and J by 1 base; unmatched bases: 4. This CDR3 has 15 amino acids. Germline CDR1 and CDR2: SGHRS and YFSETQ. Written as DNA, the CDR3 is TGCGCCAGCAGCTTTGGGCAGGGGGCCCAAGAGACCCAGTACTTC. It encodes CASSFGQGAQETQYF.

The chain couples TRBV15 to TRBJ2-5; 11 nucleotides match TRBD2. The V and J ends lost 5 bases and 0 bases, in that order; junction bases with no gene match: 5. The germline V gene encodes CDR1 LNHNV and CDR2 YYDKDF (reference sequence). This CDR3 comprises 16 residues. CDR3 residues: CATSGVAGGYQETQYF. CDR3 nucleotide sequence: TGTGCCACCAGCGGTGTAGCGGGGGGGTACCAAGAGACCCAGTACTTC.

The gene calls are TRBV27 and TRBJ1-5; D not resolved. CDR1 is MNHEY and CDR2 is SMNVEV in the germline V gene (reference sequence). This CDR3 comprises 15 residues. The V end lost 4 bases, the J end lost 1 base, and 11 bases lay between the germline ends. For the CDR3, the DNA is TGTGCCAGCAGTTCCACACCGGTCAGCAATCAGCCCCAGCATTTT. Translation: CASSSTPVSNQPQHF.

The V gene is TRBV30, the J gene TRBJ2-5; no firm D call. The J call is doubtful: the DNA matches TRBJ2-7 better. The CDR3 runs to 11 residues. Germline V gives CDR1 GTSNPN, CDR2 SVGIG (reference sequence). CDR3 nucleotides: TGTGCCTGGAGTCCCGCCTACGAGCAGTACTTC. Its protein product is CAWSPAYEQYF.

The CDR3 protein is CASRGGNRQETQYF. The CDR3 region has the DNA TGCGCCAGCAGGGGGGGCAATCGCCAAGAGACCCAGTACTTC. The chain joins TRBV5-1 to TRBJ2-5; D may correspond to TRBD1 or TRBD2 (6 bases each). Trimming cost V 5 bases and J 1 base, with 12 bases left between them. This CDR3 region has 14 residues. Per the germline V gene, CDR1 is SGHRS and CDR2 is YFSETQ.

The chain carries TRBV2 and TRBJ2-2, with a possible D match to TRBD2 (6 bases). The CDR3 spans 11 residues. Germline CDR1 SNHLY, CDR2 FYNNEI. The germline V and J ends were trimmed by 10 bases and 6 bases, with 9 bases remaining between them. The CDR3 sequence is CATTSSGELFF. The CDR3 DNA reads TGTGCCACAACTAGCTCCGGGGAGCTGTTTTTT.

This rearrangement joins TRBV28 to TRBJ1-1, with D uncertain. The CDR3 spans 14 residues. The germline V gene has CDR1 MDHEN and CDR2 SYDVKM. V gave up 3 bases and J gave up 0 bases, with 8 bases separating them. The CDR3 reads CASSFHWMNTEAFF. The CDR3 DNA sequence: TGTGCCAGCAGTTTTCATTGGATGAACACTGAAGCTTTCTTT.

V is TRBV6-1 and J is TRBJ1-2; 9 nucleotides match TRBD1. Germline V gene sequence: CDR1 MNHNS, CDR2 SASEGT. Trimming took 6 bases from V and 7 from J; bases not matched to a gene: 6. The CDR3 has 13 amino acids. CDR3 protein: CASRGTGKAGYTF. The CDR3 DNA reads as TGTGCCAGCAGGGGGACAGGGAAGGCTGGCTACACCTTC.

The V and J genes are TRBV5-1 and TRBJ1-6; the D gene is possibly TRBD1 (5 bases). Trimming stripped 5 bases from V and 5 bases from J, with 14 bases between. Germline V gene data show CDR1 as SGHRS and CDR2 as YFSETQ. The CDR3 runs 15 residues. The DNA for the CDR3 is TGCGCCAGCAGAACTGCCGGGACTCATAATTCACCCCTCCACTTT. Its protein product is CASRTAGTHNSPLHF.